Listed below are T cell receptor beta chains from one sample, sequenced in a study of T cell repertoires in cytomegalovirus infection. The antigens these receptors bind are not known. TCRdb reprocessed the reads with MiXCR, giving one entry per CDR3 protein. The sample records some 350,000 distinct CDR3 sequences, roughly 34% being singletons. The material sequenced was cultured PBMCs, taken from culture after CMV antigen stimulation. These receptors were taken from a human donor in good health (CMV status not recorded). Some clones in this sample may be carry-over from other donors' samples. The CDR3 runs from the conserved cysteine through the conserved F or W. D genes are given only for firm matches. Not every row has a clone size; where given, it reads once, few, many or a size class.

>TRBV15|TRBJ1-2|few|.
TGTGCCACCAGCAGAGATGTGGTAGACTATGGCTACACCTTC
CATSRDVVDYGYTF
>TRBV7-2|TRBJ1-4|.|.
TGTGCCAGCAGCTTAGGCCCCGAGGAAAAACTGTTTTTT
CASSLGPEEKLFF
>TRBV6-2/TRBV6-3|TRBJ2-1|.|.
TGTGCCAGCAGACACCCCAACAATGAGCAGTTCTTC
CASRHPNNEQFF
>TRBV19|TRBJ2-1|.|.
TGTGCCAGTAGGGGCGGGCCTTCCTACAATGAGCAGTTCTTC
CASRGGPSYNEQFF
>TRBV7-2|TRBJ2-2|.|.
TGTGCCAGCAAACTCCGGAGGGATGGGACCGGGGAGCTGTTTTTT
CASKLRRDGTGELFF
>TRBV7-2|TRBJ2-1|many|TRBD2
TGTGCCAGCAGCTTATTGCCTAGCGGGAGTCTCGGGGAGCAGTTCTTC
CASSLLPSGSLGEQFF
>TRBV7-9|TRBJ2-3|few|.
TGTGCCTCCGATCCATTGGTTAACACAGATACGCAGTATTTT
CASDPLVNTDTQYF
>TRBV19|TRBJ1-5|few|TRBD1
TGTGCCAGTAGTCCCGTGGCAGGGGGGTCGAATCAGCCCCAGCATTTT
CASSPVAGGSNQPQHF
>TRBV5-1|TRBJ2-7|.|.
TGCGCCAGCAGCTTCGCGGACCCCTCGGAGGAGCAGTACTTC
CASSFADPSEEQYF
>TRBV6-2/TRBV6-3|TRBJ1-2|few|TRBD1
TGTGCCAGCAGTTACGGGACAGGGGCAGGACTGGGATATGGCTACACCTTC
CASSYGTGAGLGYGYTF
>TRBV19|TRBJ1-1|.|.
TGTGCCAGTAGTATCTGGGGGCGGCTGTTCACTGAAGCTTTCTTT
CASSIWGRLFTEAFF
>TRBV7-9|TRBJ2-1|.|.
TGTGCCAGCAGCGCCGAGCAACCTTACAATGAGCAGTTCTTC
CASSAEQPYNEQFF
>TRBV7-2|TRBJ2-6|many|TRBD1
TGTGCCAGCAGCTCACAGGGGTACGGGGCCAACGTCCTGACTTTC
CASSSQGYGANVLTF
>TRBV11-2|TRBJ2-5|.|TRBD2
TGTGCCAGCAGCGGACTAGCGGGACCGAAAGAGACCCAGTACTTC
CASSGLAGPKETQYF
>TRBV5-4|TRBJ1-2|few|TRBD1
TGTGCCAGCAGCTGGGACAGGGGGAATGGCTACACCTTC
CASSWDRGNGYTF
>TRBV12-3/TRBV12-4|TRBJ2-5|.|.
TGTGCCAGCAGTTTGGCGGGACACAAAGAGACCCAGTACTTC
CASSLAGHKETQYF
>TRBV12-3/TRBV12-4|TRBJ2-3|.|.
TGTGCCAGCAGTTTAGAGCTCGGGGCCACGCAGTATTTT
CASSLELGATQYF
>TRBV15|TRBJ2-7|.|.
TGTGCCACCAGCAGGTCTTCGGATGGACTCTACGAGCAGTACTTC
CATSRSSDGLYEQYF
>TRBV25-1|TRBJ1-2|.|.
TGTGCCAGCAAACAGGGTCACTATGGCTACACCTTC
CASKQGHYGYTF
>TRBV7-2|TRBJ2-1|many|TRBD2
TGTGCCAGCAGCTCCCCTGGTAGCGGGAAAAACAATGAGCAGTTCTTC
CASSSPGSGKNNEQFF
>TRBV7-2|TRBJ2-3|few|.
TGTGCCAGCAGCTTAGTGGAATCTAGCACAGATACGCAGTATTTT
CASSLVESSTDTQYF
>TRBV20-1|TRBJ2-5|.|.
TGCAGTGCTAGAGATTCGATTAAAGAGACCCAGTACTTC
CSARDSIKETQYF
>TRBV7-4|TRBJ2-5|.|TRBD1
TGTGCCAGCAGCTTGGCCACAGGGGGAATGGAGACCCAGTACTTC
CASSLATGGMETQYF
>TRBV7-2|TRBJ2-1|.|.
TGTGCCAGCAGCTTAGACAGGGCCGAGCAGTTCTTC
CASSLDRAEQFF
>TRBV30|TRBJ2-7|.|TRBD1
TGTGCCTGGAGTGCACGGAGACAGGGGACCTACGAGCAGTACTTC
CAWSARRQGTYEQYF
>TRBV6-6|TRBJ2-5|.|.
TGTGCCAGCAGGGTCCTACGTGGGGGGCCGGAGACCCAGTACTTC
CASRVLRGGPETQYF
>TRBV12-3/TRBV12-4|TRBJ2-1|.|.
TGTGCCAGCAGGCTGATCGGGGCGGGCTACAATGAGCAGTTCTTC
CASRLIGAGYNEQFF
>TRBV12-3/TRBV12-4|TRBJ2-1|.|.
TGTGCCAGCAGTTTTAACAGGGACAATGAGCAGTTCTTC
CASSFNRDNEQFF
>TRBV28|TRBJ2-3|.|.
TGTGCCAGCGGCCCTGATCCGTATTTT
CASGPDPYF
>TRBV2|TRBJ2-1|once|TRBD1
TGTGCCAGCAAAGGACAGGGTAATGGCGATGAGCAGTTCTTC
CASKGQGNGDEQFF
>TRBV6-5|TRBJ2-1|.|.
TGTGCCAGCAGTTACGGGACTTCGACGTTCTTC
CASSYGTSTFF
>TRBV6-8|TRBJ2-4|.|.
TGTGCCAGCAGTTACTCCCAGCAGGGAGGAAACATTCAGTACTTC
CASSYSQQGGNIQYF
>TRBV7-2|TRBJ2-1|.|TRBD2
TGTGCCAGCAGCGTCCGCAGATCGGGAGGGGTGCAGTTCTTC
CASSVRRSGGVQFF
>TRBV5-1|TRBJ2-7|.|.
TGCGCCAGCAGTTCCCAGGGTAACGTCCACGAGCAGTACTTC
CASSSQGNVHEQYF
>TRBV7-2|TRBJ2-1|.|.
TGTGCCAGCACCACTGGGGTTTCCCTCAATGAGCAGTTCTTC
CASTTGVSLNEQFF
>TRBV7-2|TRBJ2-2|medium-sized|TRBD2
TGTGCCAGCAGCTCCGCTAGCGGGACCAACACCGGGGAGCTGTTTTTT
CASSSASGTNTGELFF
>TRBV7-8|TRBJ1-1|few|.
TGTGCCAGCAGCTTAGAGCTGTTAGTCGGTGGTAGAACTGAAGCTTTCTTT
CASSLELLVGGRTEAFF
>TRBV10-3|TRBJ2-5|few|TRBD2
TGTGCCGCCCAGAGCGGGGTCCAAGAGACCCAGTACTTC
CAAQSGVQETQYF
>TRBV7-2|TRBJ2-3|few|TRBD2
TGTGCCAGCAGCTCAGCGGGAGTATCAGCTACGCAGTATTTT
CASSSAGVSATQYF
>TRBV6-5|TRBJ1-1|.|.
TGTGCCAGCAGTGTGACAGTGAACACTGAAGCTTTCTTT
CASSVTVNTEAFF
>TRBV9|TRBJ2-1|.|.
TGTGCCAGCAGCGCCGGGACCTCCGCCTACAATGAGCAGTTCTTC
CASSAGTSAYNEQFF
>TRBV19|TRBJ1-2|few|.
TGTGCCAGTACTCCGGGCTCAGCTAACTATGGCTACACCTTC
CASTPGSANYGYTF
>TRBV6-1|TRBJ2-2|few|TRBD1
TGTGCCAGCAGTGAATCGCCCGGGACAGGGGACACCGGGGAGCTGTTTTTT
CASSESPGTGDTGELFF
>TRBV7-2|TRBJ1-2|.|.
TGTGCCAGCAGCTTAGCAAGGGGAAGGGAACATGGCTACACCTTC
CASSLARGREHGYTF
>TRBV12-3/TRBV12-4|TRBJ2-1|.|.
TGTGCCAGCAGCCCCGTCTTACAGGAGCAGTTCTTC
CASSPVLQEQFF
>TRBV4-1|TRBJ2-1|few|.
TGCGCCAGCAGCCAGGAGAGGAGGAGCTCCTACAATGAGCAGTTCTTC
CASSQERRSSYNEQFF
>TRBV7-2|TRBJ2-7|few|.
TGTGCCAGCAGCTTAAGAGGGCTCTTTGGCGACGAGCAGTACTTC
CASSLRGLFGDEQYF
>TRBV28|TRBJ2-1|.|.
TGTGCCAGCAGTTCTTCCCATACAGGATATGGCTACAATGAGCAGTTCTTC
CASSSSHTGYGYNEQFF
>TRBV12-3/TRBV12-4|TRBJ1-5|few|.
TGTGCCAGCAGCTATACAGTAAATAGCAATCAGCCCCAGCATTTT
CASSYTVNSNQPQHF
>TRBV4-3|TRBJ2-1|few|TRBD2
TGCGCCAGCAGCCAAGATCCGCGCGGGAGGGGGCCCTCCTACAATGAGCAGTTCTTC
CASSQDPRGRGPSYNEQFF
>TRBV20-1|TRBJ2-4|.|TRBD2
TGCAGTGCTGGCCTAGCGGGAGGGAAAAACATTCAGTACTTC
CSAGLAGGKNIQYF